This T cell receptor beta chain was observed in a study of control samples from healthy donors and cancer patients. CDR1 is ENHRY, CDR2 SYGVKD, per germline. V was pared by 0 bases and J by 1 base, with 1 base of the junction left unmatched. The CDR3 length is 16 residues. TCRdb's table, derived via immunoSEQ multiplex PCR, lists solely in-frame clones and lacks some. The sample consists of 80,000 or so clones, 94% of them appearing once. This chain joins TRBV10-3 and TRBJ2-3; the match to TRBD2 covers 10 bases. This TCR derives from a woman aged 40 to 50 in good health. Sequenced material: blood. The CDR3: CAISESLAGGTDTQYF. The DNA of the CDR3 is TGTGCCATCAGTGAGTCGCTAGCGGGGGGCACAGATACGCAGTATTTT.